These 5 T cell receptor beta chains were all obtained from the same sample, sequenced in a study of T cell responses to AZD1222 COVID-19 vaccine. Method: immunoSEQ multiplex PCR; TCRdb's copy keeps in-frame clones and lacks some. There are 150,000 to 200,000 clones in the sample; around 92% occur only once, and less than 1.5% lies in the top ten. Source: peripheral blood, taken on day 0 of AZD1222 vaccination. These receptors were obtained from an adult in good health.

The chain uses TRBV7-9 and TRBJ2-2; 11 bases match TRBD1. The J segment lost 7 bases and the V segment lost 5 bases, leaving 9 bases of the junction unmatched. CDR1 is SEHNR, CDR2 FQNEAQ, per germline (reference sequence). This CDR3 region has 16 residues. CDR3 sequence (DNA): TGTGCCAGCAGCCATAGGACAGGGGGCCGCGGCGGGGAGCTGTTTTTT. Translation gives CASSHRTGGRGGELFF.

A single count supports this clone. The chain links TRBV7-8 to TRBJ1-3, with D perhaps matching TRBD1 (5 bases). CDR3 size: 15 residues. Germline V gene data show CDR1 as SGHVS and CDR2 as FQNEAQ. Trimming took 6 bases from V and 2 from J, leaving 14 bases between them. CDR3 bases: TGTGCCAGCAGGCCAGCCGGGGGGGCTGGAAACACCATATATTTT. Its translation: CASRPAGGAGNTIYF.

The CDR3 DNA follows: TGCAGCGTTGCTGGGCGTGGGGGGATCCCCTATGGCTACACCTTC. Translating it yields CSVAGRGGIPYGYTF. V gene TRBV29-1 combines with J gene TRBJ1-2; D perhaps matches TRBD1 (5 bases). CDR1 and CDR2 (germline): SQVTM, ANQGSEA. The CDR3 totals 15 residues. Trimming removed 4 bases at V and 4 bases at J, with 19 bases between.

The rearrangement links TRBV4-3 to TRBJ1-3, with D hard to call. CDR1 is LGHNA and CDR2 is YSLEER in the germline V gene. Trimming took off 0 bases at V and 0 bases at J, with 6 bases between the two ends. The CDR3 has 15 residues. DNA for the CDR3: TGCGCCAGCAGCCAAGATTGGAGCTCTGGAAACACCATATATTTT. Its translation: CASSQDWSSGNTIYF.

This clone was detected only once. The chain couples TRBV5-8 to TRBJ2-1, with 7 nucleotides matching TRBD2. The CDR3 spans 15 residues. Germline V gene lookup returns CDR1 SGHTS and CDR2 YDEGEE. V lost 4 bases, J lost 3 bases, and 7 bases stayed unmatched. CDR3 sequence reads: CASSLLAENYNEQFF. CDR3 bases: TGTGCCAGCAGCCTGCTAGCGGAGAACTACAATGAGCAGTTCTTC.